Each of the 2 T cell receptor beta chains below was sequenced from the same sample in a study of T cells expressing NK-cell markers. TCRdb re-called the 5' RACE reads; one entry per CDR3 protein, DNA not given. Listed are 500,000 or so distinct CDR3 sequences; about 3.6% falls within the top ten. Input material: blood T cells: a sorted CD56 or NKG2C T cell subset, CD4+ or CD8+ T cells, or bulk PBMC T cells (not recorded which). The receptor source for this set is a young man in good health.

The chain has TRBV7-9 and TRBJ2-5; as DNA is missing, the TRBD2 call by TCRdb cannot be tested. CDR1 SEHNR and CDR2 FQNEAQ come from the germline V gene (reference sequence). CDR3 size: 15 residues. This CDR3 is CASSLGGLYQETQYF.

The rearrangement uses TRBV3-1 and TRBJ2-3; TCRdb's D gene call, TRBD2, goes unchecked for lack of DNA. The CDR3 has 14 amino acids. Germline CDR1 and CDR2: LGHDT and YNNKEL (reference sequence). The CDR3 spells CASSQEEERDTQYF.